This T cell receptor (beta chain) emerged from a study of control samples from healthy donors and cancer patients. The CDR3 totals 13 residues. Germline values: CDR1 SGHTA, CDR2 FQGTGA. The ends were cut back, 4 bases at V and 10 bases at J, with 14 bases in the middle. Sequenced by immunoSEQ multiplex PCR; TCRdb stores in-frame clones only, minus some. The repertoire holds 90,000 to 150,000 clones, with around 88% as singletons. The V gene is TRBV7-3, the J gene TRBJ2-1, with D perhaps matching TRBD2 (6 bases). The TCR comes from a middle-aged man in good health. The sample consisted of blood. The chain's CDR3 is CASSSGLSGEQFF. CDR3 nucleotides: TGTGCCAGCAGCTCGGGACTCTCAGGGGAGCAGTTCTTC.